This T cell receptor (beta chain) was sequenced in a study of T cell repertoires in cytomegalovirus infection. CDR1 SGHAT and CDR2 FQNNGV come from the germline V gene. The CDR3 is made up of 13 amino acids. Trimming left V 5 bases short and J 7 bases short, with 14 bases between. TCRdb re-derived calls from the reads in MiXCR, one entry per CDR3 protein. The sample records roughly 500,000 distinct CDR3 sequences, around 11% being singletons. This clonotype showed up many times. The source material was PBMCs. The clonotype comes from a human donor in good health (CMV status not recorded). Some clones in this sample may be carry-over from other donors' samples. V is TRBV11-2 and J is TRBJ2-5; D remains unclear. CDR3 sequence (DNA): TGTGCCAGCAGCCCCGTTGCTCGGCGGACCCAGTACTTC. Its protein is CASSPVARRTQYF.